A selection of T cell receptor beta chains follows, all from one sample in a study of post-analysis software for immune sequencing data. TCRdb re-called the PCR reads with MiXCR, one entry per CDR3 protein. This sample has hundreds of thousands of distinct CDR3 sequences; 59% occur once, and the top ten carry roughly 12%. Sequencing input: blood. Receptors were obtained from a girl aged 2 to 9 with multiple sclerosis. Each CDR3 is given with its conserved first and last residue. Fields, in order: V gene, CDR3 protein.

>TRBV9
CASSDSGSAGEQYF
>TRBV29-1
CSVLWRETQYF
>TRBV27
CASSSEGEGALNEQFF
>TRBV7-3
CASSSRDRPTGEQFF
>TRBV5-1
CASSLAGQGQPQHF
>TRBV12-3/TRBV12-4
CASSTSGTGVRSPLHF
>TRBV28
CASSSGQGPDTQYF
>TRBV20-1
CSARIGAANTEAFF
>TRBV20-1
CSARDLGAANTEAFF
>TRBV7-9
CASIPSARGAQETQYF
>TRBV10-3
CAIRRTGGSYNEQFF
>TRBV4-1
CASSPSQLAGGADTQYF
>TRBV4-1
CASSQEQSGLEGGNHEQYF
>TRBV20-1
CSASGTDNNYGYTF